One and the same sample provided the 5 T cell receptor beta chains below, sequenced in a study of blood T cells in healthy people across ages. The use of a sample-barcoded 5' primer and a J-beta primer mix characterized a second PCR of about 7 to 12 cycles. Via MiXCR, TCRdb re-called the 5' RACE reads, giving one row per CDR3 protein. The sample lists around 500,000 distinct CDR3 sequences, around half occurring once. Sequenced sample: blood. These receptors were collected from a man older than 75 in good health.

The V and J genes are TRBV28 and TRBJ2-1; 8 bases line up with TRBD2. Trimming cost V 6 bases and J 8 bases; bases outside gene matches: 15. The germline V gene encodes CDR1 MDHEN and CDR2 SYDVKM. CDR3 size: 16 residues. CDR3 sequence reads: CASRRPVGRGLDEQFF. The CDR3 nucleotides read TGTGCCAGCAGGCGGCCTGTCGGGAGGGGTCTCGATGAGCAGTTCTTC.

V gene TRBV29-1 combines with J gene TRBJ2-2; D is unresolved. CDR3 length: 14 residues. Germline V gene lookup returns CDR1 SQVTM and CDR2 ANQGSEA. Between the trimmed V and J ends, which lost 0 bases and 7 bases, there was a span of 12 bases. The CDR3 nucleotides read TGCAGCGTTGAAGAGACCTGGGCAGTCGGGGAGCTGTTTTTT. It is translated as CSVEETWAVGELFF.

The chain uses TRBV12-3 or TRBV12-4 and TRBJ2-7; 7 positions match TRBD1. J was trimmed by 2 bases and V by 6 bases; bases with no gene match: 7. This CDR3 contains 14 residues. The CDR3 nucleotides read TGTGCCAGCAGCTACCCAGGGGGAACCTACGAGCAGTACTTC. Protein product: CASSYPGGTYEQYF.

This clonotype was recorded once. This chain joins TRBV28 and TRBJ2-5; 9 positions agree with TRBD1. Germline CDR1 MDHEN, CDR2 SYDVKM. With 5 bases clipped from V and 10 bases from J, the junction kept 14 bases outside the gene matches. The CDR3 has 15 residues. The CDR3 DNA reads TGTGCCAGCAGTCCAGCCGGGACAGGGACTGAGGACCAGTACTTC. It is translated as CASSPAGTGTEDQYF.

In its sample, this clonotype was seen once. This chain's CDR3 is CASSLTGTPSQGEQYF. As DNA, the CDR3 is TGTGCCAGCAGCTTAACCGGGACACCTTCTCAAGGGGAGCAGTACTTC. The chain joins TRBV7-2 to TRBJ2-7; D perhaps matches TRBD1 (6 bases). Germline V CDR1 and CDR2: SGHTA, FQGNSA. This CDR3 has 16 amino acids. The ends were cut back, 2 bases at V and 7 bases at J, with 21 bases in the middle.